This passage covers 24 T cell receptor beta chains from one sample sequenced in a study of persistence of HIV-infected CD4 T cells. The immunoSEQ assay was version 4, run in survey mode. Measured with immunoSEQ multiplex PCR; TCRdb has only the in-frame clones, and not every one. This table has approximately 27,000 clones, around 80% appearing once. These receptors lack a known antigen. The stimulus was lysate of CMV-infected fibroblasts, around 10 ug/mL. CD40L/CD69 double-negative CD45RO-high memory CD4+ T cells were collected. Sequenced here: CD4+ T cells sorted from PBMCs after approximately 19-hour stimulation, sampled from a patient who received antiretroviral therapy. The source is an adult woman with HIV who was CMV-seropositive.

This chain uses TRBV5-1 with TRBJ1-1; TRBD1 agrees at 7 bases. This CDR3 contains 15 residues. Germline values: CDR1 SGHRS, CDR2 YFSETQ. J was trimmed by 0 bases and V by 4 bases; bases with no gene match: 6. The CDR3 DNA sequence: TGCGCCAGCAGCACCCGGACAGGACTGAACACTGAAGCTTTCTTT. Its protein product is CASSTRTGLNTEAFF. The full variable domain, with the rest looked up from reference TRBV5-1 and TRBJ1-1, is KAGVTQTPRYLIKTRGQQVTLSCSPISGHRSVSWYQQTPGQGLQFLFEYFSETQRNKGNFPGRFSGRQFSNSRSEMNVSTLELGDSALYLCASSTRTGLNTEAFFGQGTRLTVV.

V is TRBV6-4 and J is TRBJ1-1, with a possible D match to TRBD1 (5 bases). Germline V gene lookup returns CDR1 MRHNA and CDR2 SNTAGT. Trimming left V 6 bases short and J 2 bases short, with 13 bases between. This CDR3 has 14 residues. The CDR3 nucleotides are TGTGCCAGCAGGGACACCGATAAAAACACTGAAGCTTTCTTT. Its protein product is CASRDTDKNTEAFF.

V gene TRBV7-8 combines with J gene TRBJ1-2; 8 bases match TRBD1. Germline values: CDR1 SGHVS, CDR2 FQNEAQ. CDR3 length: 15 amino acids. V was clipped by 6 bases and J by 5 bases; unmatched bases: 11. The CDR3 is CASSLTPTGGYGYTF. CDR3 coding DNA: TGTGCCAGCAGTTTGACCCCTACAGGGGGGTATGGCTACACCTTC.

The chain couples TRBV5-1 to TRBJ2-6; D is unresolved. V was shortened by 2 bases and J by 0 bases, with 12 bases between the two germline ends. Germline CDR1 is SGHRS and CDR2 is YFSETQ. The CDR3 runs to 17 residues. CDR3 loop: CASSFLVPSSGANVLTF. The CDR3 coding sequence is TGCGCCAGCAGCTTTCTCGTTCCCAGCTCTGGGGCCAACGTCCTGACTTTC. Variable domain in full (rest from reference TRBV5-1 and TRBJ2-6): KAGVTQTPRYLIKTRGQQVTLSCSPISGHRSVSWYQQTPGQGLQFLFEYFSETQRNKGNFPGRFSGRQFSNSRSEMNVSTLELGDSALYLCASSFLVPSSGANVLTFGAGSRLTVL.

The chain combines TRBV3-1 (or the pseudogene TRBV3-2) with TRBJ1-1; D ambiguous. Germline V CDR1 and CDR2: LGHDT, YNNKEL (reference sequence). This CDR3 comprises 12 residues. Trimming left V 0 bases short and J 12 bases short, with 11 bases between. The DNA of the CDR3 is TGTGCCAGCAGCCAAGACCCAGGTTTATCTTTCTTT. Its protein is CASSQDPGLSFF.

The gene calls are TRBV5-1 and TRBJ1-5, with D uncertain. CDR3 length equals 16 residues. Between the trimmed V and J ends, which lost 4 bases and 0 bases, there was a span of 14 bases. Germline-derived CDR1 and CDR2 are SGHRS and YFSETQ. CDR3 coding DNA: TGCGCCAGCAGCCCTGGTCCGGCAGTTAGCAATCAGCCCCAGCATTTT. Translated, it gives CASSPGPAVSNQPQHF.

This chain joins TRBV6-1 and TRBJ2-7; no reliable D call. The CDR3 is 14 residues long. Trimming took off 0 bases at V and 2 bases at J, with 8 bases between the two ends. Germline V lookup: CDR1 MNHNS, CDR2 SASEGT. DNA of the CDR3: TGTGCCAGCAGTGAAGCAACACGGGCCTACGAGCAGTACTTC. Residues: CASSEATRAYEQYF.

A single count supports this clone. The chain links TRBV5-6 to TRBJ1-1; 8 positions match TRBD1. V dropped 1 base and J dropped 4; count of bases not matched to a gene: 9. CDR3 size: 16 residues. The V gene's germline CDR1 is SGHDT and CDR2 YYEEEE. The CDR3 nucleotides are TGTGCCAGCAGCTTGTTCAGGGGGCAATTTATCACTGAAGCTTTCTTT. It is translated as CASSLFRGQFITEAFF.

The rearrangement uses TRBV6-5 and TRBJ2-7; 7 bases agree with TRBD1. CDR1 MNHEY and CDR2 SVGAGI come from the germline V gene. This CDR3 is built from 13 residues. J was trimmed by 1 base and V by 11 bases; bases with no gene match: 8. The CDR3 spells CAARQGRSYEQYF. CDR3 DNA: TGTGCCGCTCGACAGGGCCGATCCTACGAGCAGTACTTC.

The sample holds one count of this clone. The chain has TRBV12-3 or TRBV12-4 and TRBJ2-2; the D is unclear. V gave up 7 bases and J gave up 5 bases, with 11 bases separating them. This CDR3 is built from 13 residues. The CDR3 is CASTRRGTGELFF. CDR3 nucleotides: TGTGCCAGCACTCGCCGTGGAACCGGGGAGCTGTTTTTT.

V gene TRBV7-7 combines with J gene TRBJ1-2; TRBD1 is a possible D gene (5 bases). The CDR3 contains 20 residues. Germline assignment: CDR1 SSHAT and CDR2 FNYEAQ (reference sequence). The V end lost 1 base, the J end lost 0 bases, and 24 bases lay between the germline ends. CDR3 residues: CASSLVLPRQITEANYGYTF. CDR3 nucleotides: TGTGCCAGCAGCTTAGTCCTTCCGAGACAGATAACAGAAGCTAACTATGGCTACACCTTC.

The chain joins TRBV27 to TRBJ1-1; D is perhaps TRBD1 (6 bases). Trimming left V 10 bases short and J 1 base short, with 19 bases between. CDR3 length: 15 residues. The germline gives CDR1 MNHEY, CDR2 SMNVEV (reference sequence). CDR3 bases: TGTGCCACCCGACCGGGGGGGGCGCGGAACACTGAAGCTTTCTTT. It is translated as CATRPGGARNTEAFF.

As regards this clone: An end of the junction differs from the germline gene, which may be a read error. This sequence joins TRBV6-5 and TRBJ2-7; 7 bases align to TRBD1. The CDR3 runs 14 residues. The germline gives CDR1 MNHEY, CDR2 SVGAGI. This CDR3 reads CASSYWAAYRGSDF. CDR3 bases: TGTGCCAGCAGTTACTGGGCTGCCTACAGGGGAAGTGATTTC.

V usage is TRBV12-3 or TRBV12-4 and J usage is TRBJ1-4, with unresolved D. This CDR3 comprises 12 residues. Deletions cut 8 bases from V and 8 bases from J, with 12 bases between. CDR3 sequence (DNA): TGTGCCAGCGGTAGGGCAGAAGAAAAACTGTTTTTT. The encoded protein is CASGRAEEKLFF.

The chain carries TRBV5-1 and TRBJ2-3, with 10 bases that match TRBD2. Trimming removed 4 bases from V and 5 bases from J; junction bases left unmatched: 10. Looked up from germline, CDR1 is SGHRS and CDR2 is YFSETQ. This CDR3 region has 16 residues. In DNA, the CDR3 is TGCGCCAGCAGCACCGGACTAGCGGCCCGAATAGATACGCAGTATTTT. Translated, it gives CASSTGLAARIDTQYF. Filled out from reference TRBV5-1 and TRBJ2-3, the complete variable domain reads KAGVTQTPRYLIKTRGQQVTLSCSPISGHRSVSWYQQTPGQGLQFLFEYFSETQRNKGNFPGRFSGRQFSNSRSEMNVSTLELGDSALYLCASSTGLAARIDTQYFGPGTRLTVL.

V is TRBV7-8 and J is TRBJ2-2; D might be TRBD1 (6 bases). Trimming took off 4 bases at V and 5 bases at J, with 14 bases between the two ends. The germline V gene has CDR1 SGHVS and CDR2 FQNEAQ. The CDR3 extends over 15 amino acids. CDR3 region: CASSSPGVGTGELFF. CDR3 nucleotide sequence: TGTGCCAGCAGCTCACCAGGGGTTGGGACCGGGGAGCTGTTTTTT.

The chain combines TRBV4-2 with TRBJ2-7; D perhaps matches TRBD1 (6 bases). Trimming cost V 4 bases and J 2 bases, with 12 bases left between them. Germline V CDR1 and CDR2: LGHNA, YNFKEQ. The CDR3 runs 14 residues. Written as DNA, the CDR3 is TGTGCCAGCAGCCCCAGCAGGGGTACCTACGAGCAGTACTTC. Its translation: CASSPSRGTYEQYF.

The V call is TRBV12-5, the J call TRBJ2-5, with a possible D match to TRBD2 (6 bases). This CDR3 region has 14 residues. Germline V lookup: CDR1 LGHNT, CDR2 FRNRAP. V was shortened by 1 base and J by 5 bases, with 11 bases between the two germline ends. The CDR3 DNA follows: TGTGCTAGTGGTTTGGGGGGCGGGGCGGAGACCCAGTACTTC. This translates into CASGLGGGAETQYF. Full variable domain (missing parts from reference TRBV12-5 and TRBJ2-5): DARVTQTPRHKVTEMGQEVTMRCQPILGHNTVFWYRQTMMQGLELLAYFRNRAPLDDSGMPKDRFSAEMPDATLATLKIQPSEPRDSAVYFCASGLGGGAETQYFGPGTRLLVL.

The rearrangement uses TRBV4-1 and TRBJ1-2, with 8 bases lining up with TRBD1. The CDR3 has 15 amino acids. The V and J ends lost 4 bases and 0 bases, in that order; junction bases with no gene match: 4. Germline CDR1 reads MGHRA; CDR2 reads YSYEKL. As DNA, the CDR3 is TGCGCCAGCAGCCCAACAGGGGGGACTAACTATGGCTACACCTTC. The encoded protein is CASSPTGGTNYGYTF.

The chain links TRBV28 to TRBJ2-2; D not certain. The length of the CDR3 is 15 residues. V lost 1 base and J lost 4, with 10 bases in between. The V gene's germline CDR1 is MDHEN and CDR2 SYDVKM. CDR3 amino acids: CASSLLDGITGELFF. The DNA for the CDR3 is TGTGCCAGCAGTTTATTGGACGGTATCACCGGGGAGCTGTTTTTT.

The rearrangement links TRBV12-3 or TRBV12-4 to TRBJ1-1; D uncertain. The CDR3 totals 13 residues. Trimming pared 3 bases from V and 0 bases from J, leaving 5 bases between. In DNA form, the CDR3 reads TGTGCCAGCAGTTTTTTCCTGAACACTGAAGCTTTCTTT. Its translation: CASSFFLNTEAFF.

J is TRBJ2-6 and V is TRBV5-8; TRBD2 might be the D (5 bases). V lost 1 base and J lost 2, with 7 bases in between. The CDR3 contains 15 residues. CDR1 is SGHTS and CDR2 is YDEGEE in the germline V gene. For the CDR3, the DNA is TGTGCCAGCAGCTTGCGGGGTGCTGGGGCCAACGTCCTGACTTTC. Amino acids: CASSLRGAGANVLTF.

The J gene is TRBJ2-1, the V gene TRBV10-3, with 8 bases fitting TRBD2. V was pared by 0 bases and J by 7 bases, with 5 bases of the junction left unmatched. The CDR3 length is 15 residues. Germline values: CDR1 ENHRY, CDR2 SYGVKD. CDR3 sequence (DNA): TGTGCCATCAGTGAGTCGATGGCTAGCGGGAATGAGCAGTTCTTC. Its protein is CAISESMASGNEQFF.

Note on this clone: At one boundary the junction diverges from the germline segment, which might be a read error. The CDR3, as DNA: TGTGCTAGCAGCCGACAGGGGCCCCAAGAGACCCAGTACTTC. This encodes CASSRQGPQETQYF. The chain uses TRBV7-7 and TRBJ2-5; 8 positions match TRBD1. This CDR3 has 14 residues. Germline lookup yields CDR1 SSHAT and CDR2 FNYEAQ (reference sequence).